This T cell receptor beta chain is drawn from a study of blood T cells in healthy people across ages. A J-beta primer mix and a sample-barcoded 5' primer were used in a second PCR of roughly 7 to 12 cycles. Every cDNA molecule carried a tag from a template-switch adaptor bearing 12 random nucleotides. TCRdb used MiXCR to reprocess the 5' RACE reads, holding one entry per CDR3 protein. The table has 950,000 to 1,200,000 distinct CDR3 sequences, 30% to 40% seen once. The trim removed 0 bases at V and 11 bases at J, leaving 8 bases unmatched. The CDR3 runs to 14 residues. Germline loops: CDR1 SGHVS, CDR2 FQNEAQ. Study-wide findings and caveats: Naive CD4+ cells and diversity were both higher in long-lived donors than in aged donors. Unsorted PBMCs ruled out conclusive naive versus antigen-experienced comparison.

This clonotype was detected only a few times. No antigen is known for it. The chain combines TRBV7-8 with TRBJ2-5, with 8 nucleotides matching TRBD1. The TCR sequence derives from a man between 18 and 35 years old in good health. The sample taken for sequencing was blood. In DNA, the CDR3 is TGTGCCAGCAGCTTAGCGACAGGGGATACTGAGCAGTACTTC. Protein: CASSLATGDTEQYF.